The 27 T cell receptor beta chains listed next were all sequenced from one sample in a study of naive and memory T cell subsets. The beta constant-region primer was an equimolar mix of two oligonucleotides covering TRBC1 and TRBC2. TCRdb re-called the UMI-ligation and nested PCR reads with MiXCR, one entry per CDR3 protein. The data contain 65,000 to 85,000 distinct CDR3 sequences, about an eighth of them singletons. Input material: central memory CD4+ T cells from blood. These receptors all stem from a human donor in good health.

Only a few counts were recorded for this clonotype. The chain's CDR3 is CASSLPGLAGRDEQFF. The CDR3 DNA follows: TGTGCCAGTAGTCTTCCAGGACTAGCGGGTCGCGATGAGCAGTTCTTC. The chain is built from TRBV19 and TRBJ2-1, with 11 bases that match TRBD2. Per the germline V gene, CDR1 is LNHDA and CDR2 is SQIVND (reference sequence). V was clipped by 5 bases and J by 8 bases; unmatched bases: 11. There are 16 residues in the CDR3.

This clonotype was picked up a small number of times. This chain uses TRBV20-1 with TRBJ2-1; D is perhaps TRBD2 (6 bases). CDR3 length equals 14 residues. CDR1 is DFQATT and CDR2 is SNEGSKA in the germline V gene (reference sequence). Deletions cut 2 bases from V and 4 bases from J, with 12 bases between. CDR3 loop: CSARISGPYNEQFF. The CDR3 DNA sequence: TGCAGTGCTAGAATTAGCGGCCCATACAATGAGCAGTTCTTC.

As to this clonotype: A read error is possible here, since a much larger clone lies one base away. V and J are TRBV3-1 and TRBJ2-7, with TRBD1 matching over 8 bases. The V segment lost 7 bases and the J segment 6 bases; nucleotides outside the gene matches: 8. CDR1 LGHDT and CDR2 YNNKEL come from the germline V gene (reference sequence). This CDR3 region has 13 residues. DNA for the CDR3: TGTGCCAGCAAAGGACAGGGAACCTCCGAGCAGTACTTC. This translates into CASKGQGTSEQYF.

This clonotype was seen only a few times. The V call is TRBV20-1, the J call TRBJ2-3; D gene ambiguous. CDR1 DFQATT and CDR2 SNEGSKA come from the germline V gene (reference sequence). V shed 5 bases and J shed 4 bases, with 16 bases lying between them. This CDR3 is built from 14 residues. CDR3 coding DNA: TGCAGTGCTGGCCAGGAAAATAGTGCAGATACGCAGTATTTT. Amino acids: CSAGQENSADTQYF.

This clonotype has only a few counts. The rearrangement joins TRBV11-2 to TRBJ2-7, with D possibly being TRBD2 (5 bases). Germline loops: CDR1 SGHAT, CDR2 FQNNGV. This CDR3 region has 13 residues. V was cut by 1 base and J by 6 bases, with 10 bases left in between. CDR3 sequence reads: CASSLGGGLEQYF. The CDR3 nucleotides are TGTGCCAGCAGCTTAGGAGGTGGACTCGAGCAGTACTTC. The full variable domain, rest sourced from reference TRBV11-2 and TRBJ2-7, is EAGVAQSPRYKIIEKRQSVAFWCNPISGHATLYWYQQILGQGPKLLIQFQNNGVVDDSQLPKDRFSAERLKGVDSTLKIQPAKLEDSAVYLCASSLGGGLEQYFGPGTRLTVT.

This chain links TRBV28 with TRBJ2-7, with 8 nucleotides matching TRBD1. With 3 bases clipped from V and 0 bases from J, the junction kept 4 bases outside the gene matches. Germline lookup yields CDR1 MDHEN and CDR2 SYDVKM. The CDR3 sequence is 15 residues long. CDR3 amino acids: CASSLLGTGSYEQYF. The CDR3 DNA sequence: TGTGCCAGCAGTTTGCTTGGGACAGGCTCCTACGAGCAGTACTTC.

The table lists this clonotype with many counts. V is TRBV5-1 and J is TRBJ2-3; 10 bases agree with TRBD2. After removal of 3 bases from V and 5 bases from J, the junction contained 12 bases not matched to a gene. The CDR3 has 17 amino acids. Germline-derived CDR1 and CDR2 are SGHRS and YFSETQ. CDR3 sequence: CASSSGPSGSIGDTQYF. In DNA form, the CDR3 reads TGCGCCAGCAGCTCAGGACCTAGCGGGAGTATAGGAGATACGCAGTATTTT.

This clonotype was seen a handful of times. The rearrangement uses TRBV18 and TRBJ2-5; a weak D match, TRBD2 (6 bases). Trimming removed 5 bases from V and 5 bases from J, with 18 bases in between. The CDR3 is 15 residues long. Germline-derived CDR1 and CDR2 are KGHSH and LQKENI. The CDR3 DNA sequence: TGTGCCAGCTCAATTGGTGGAGGGGCGGAGGAGACCCAGTACTTC. It codes for CASSIGGGAEETQYF. The full variable domain, with the rest looked up from reference TRBV18 and TRBJ2-5, is NAGVMQNPRHLVRRRGQEARLRCSPMKGHSHVYWYRQLPEEGLKFMVYLQKENIIDESGMPKERFSAEFPKEGPSILRIQQVVRGDSAAYFCASSIGGGAEETQYFGPGTRLLVL.

The V and J genes are TRBV9 and TRBJ2-1; 10 positions match TRBD2. This CDR3 is 15 amino acids long. Per germline, CDR1 SGDLS and CDR2 YYNGEE. V was pared by 4 bases and J by 5 bases, with 6 bases of the junction left unmatched. CDR3 sequence (DNA): TGTGCCAGCAGCCTTACTAGCGGGACCCACAATGAGCAGTTCTTC. Protein: CASSLTSGTHNEQFF.

This chain connects TRBV5-1 to TRBJ2-3; D is unclear. Germline V gene lookup returns CDR1 SGHRS and CDR2 YFSETQ. V was cut by 4 bases and J by 0 bases, with 12 bases left in between. The CDR3 sequence is 15 residues long. The CDR3 nucleotides read TGCGCCAGCAGCAGAATCCTAACTAGCACAGATACGCAGTATTTT. Residues: CASSRILTSTDTQYF. The full variable domain, with the rest looked up from reference TRBV5-1 and TRBJ2-3, is KAGVTQTPRYLIKTRGQQVTLSCSPISGHRSVSWYQQTPGQGLQFLFEYFSETQRNKGNFPGRFSGRQFSNSRSEMNVSTLELGDSALYLCASSRILTSTDTQYFGPGTRLTVL.

This clonotype was counted a few times. The chain couples TRBV7-9 to TRBJ1-2; TRBD1 matches at 12 bases. The CDR3 has 15 residues. CDR1 SEHNR and CDR2 FQNEAQ come from the germline V gene (reference sequence). V gave up 5 bases and J gave up 4 bases; unmatched junction bases: 5. The chain's CDR3 is CASSPGTGGLYGYTF. The CDR3 DNA is TGTGCCAGCAGCCCGGGGACAGGGGGCCTCTATGGCTACACCTTC. Together with reference TRBV7-9 and TRBJ1-2, the CDR3 gives the full variable domain: DTGVSQNPRHKITKRGQNVTFRCDPISEHNRLYWYRQTLGQGPEFLTYFQNEAQLEKSRLLSDRFSAERPKGSFSTLEIQRTEQGDSAMYLCASSPGTGGLYGYTFGSGTRLTVV.

This clonotype appeared many times. This chain uses TRBV7-9 with TRBJ2-3; weak D call: TRBD1 (6 bases). V lost 6 bases to trimming and J lost 11 bases, with 18 bases between them. This CDR3 spans 13 amino acids. Germline assignment: CDR1 SEHNR and CDR2 FQNEAQ (reference sequence). In DNA form, the CDR3 reads TGTGCCAGCAGTACCGACGTAGGGGGTGTGCAGTATTTT. As protein: CASSTDVGGVQYF.

This chain connects TRBV5-1 to TRBJ1-5; D gene uncertain. The CDR3 extends over 14 amino acids. From germline, CDR1 is SGHRS and CDR2 YFSETQ. V lost 2 bases to trimming and J lost 1 base, with 7 bases between them. The CDR3 DNA reads as TGCGCCAGCAGCTTAGGGTCGAGCAATCAGCCCCAGCATTTT. Translating gives CASSLGSSNQPQHF.

The J gene is TRBJ1-5, the V gene TRBV20-1; unclear D gene. CDR3 size: 13 residues. CDR1 is DFQATT, CDR2 SNEGSKA, per germline (reference sequence). V was pared by 3 bases and J by 4 bases, with 10 bases between. The CDR3 coding sequence is TGCAGTGCTAGCGTCAGAAGGAATCAGCCCCAGCATTTT. Translating it yields CSASVRRNQPQHF.

The chain recombines TRBV24-1 with TRBJ1-2, with D unclear. This CDR3 spans 13 amino acids. Trimming left V 7 bases short and J 4 bases short, with 12 bases between. CDR1 KGHDR and CDR2 SFDVKD come from the germline V gene. This chain's CDR3 is CATSPGYGYGYTF. The CDR3 DNA reads as TGTGCCACCAGCCCCGGATATGGCTATGGCTACACCTTC.

The chain links TRBV19 to TRBJ2-1, with 9 bases fitting TRBD1. Germline V gene data show CDR1 as LNHDA and CDR2 as SQIVND (reference sequence). After removal of 5 bases from V and 8 bases from J, the junction contained 10 bases not matched to a gene. CDR3 length equals 15 residues. CDR3 amino acids: CASSQGTGRGDEQFF. The CDR3 DNA follows: TGTGCCAGTAGTCAGGGGACAGGGAGAGGGGATGAGCAGTTCTTC.

The chain couples TRBV28 to TRBJ2-7, with 10 bases fitting TRBD2. Germline loops: CDR1 MDHEN, CDR2 SYDVKM. Unmatched junction bases numbered 3, after V lost 1 base and J lost 0 bases. The CDR3 is 16 residues long. The DNA for the CDR3 is TGTGCCAGCAGTTTATATCCTAGCGGGAGCTCCTACGAGCAGTACTTC. This gives the protein CASSLYPSGSSYEQYF.

This CDR3 is CSVEELASYEQYF. The CDR3 DNA reads as TGCAGCGTTGAAGAGCTGGCCTCCTACGAGCAGTACTTC. J is TRBJ2-7 and V is TRBV29-1; D uncertain. V lost 0 bases and J lost 0, with 6 bases in between. Germline CDR1 SQVTM, CDR2 ANQGSEA. This CDR3 is 13 amino acids long.

The CDR3 is CASSVLGTGNSYNSPLHF. Here the CDR3 DNA reads TGTGCCAGCAGCGTTCTAGGGACAGGCAACTCCTATAATTCACCCCTCCACTTT. The rearrangement joins TRBV9 to TRBJ1-6, with 8 bases aligning to TRBD1. This CDR3 is 18 amino acids long. J gave up 0 bases and V 2 bases, and 7 bases lay outside the gene matches. Germline assignment: CDR1 SGDLS and CDR2 YYNGEE.

This clonotype was recorded many times. The CDR3 loop is CASTSDGTDTQYF. Here the CDR3 DNA reads TGTGCCAGTACATCCGACGGTACAGATACGCAGTATTTT. The V and J genes are TRBV19 and TRBJ2-3; no firm D call. Germline values: CDR1 LNHDA, CDR2 SQIVND (reference sequence). The V end lost 7 bases, the J end lost 3 bases, and 11 bases lay between the germline ends. This CDR3 is built from 13 residues.

This clonotype was counted many times. The CDR3 region is CASRPGGSGAEYEQYF. The CDR3 DNA reads as TGTGCCAGCCGCCCCGGGGGGAGCGGGGCGGAATACGAGCAGTACTTC. This rearrangement joins TRBV28 to TRBJ2-7, with 7 positions matching TRBD2. The CDR3 is 16 residues long. The trim removed 8 bases at V and 4 bases at J, leaving 17 bases unmatched. Germline V gives CDR1 MDHEN, CDR2 SYDVKM.

The chain employs TRBV12-3 or TRBV12-4 and TRBJ2-1; 10 nucleotides match TRBD2. CDR3 length: 15 amino acids. V gave up 6 bases and J gave up 1 base; unmatched junction bases: 3. CDR3 DNA sequence: TGTGCCAGCAGACCGGGACTAGCGTCCTACAATGAGCAGTTCTTC. This sequence encodes CASRPGLASYNEQFF.

In this sample, this clonotype turned up many times. DNA of the CDR3: TGTGCCAGCAGTTCGCAGGGGGGAGGGTCGAATGAAGCTTTCTTT. It specifies CASSSQGGGSNEAFF. The chain has TRBV27 and TRBJ1-1; the match to TRBD1 covers 7 bases. The CDR3 is 15 amino acids. CDR1 and CDR2 (germline): MNHEY, SMNVEV (reference sequence). V trimming: 4 bases; J trimming: 7 bases; junction bases outside the gene matches: 12.

This clonotype has more than one count but fewer than ten. The chain links TRBV23-1 to TRBJ2-3; 8 bases fit TRBD2. TRBV23-1 is an open reading frame whose function is uncertain. V dropped 3 bases and J dropped 5; count of bases not matched to a gene: 10. CDR3 size: 16 residues. CDR3 protein: CASSHISGISEDTQYF. DNA of the CDR3: TGCGCCAGCAGTCATATTAGCGGGATTTCTGAAGATACGCAGTATTTT.

This clonotype was seen only a few times. The rearrangement joins TRBV20-1 to TRBJ1-1, with TRBD1 as a possible D gene (5 bases). Germline CDR1 is DFQATT and CDR2 is SNEGSKA (reference sequence). V lost 5 bases and J lost 6, with 19 bases in between. CDR3 length: 14 residues. The chain's CDR3 is CSAERWGPLAEAFF. The DNA for the CDR3 is TGCAGTGCTGAGAGGTGGGGCCCGCTCGCTGAAGCTTTCTTT.

The J gene is TRBJ2-5, the V gene TRBV19, with TRBD2 identical over 8 bases. J was trimmed by 4 bases and V by 3 bases; bases with no gene match: 1. The CDR3 consists of 13 residues. Per germline, CDR1 LNHDA and CDR2 SQIVND (reference sequence). The CDR3 region has the DNA TGTGCCAGTAGTATCAGCGGGAGAGAGACCCAGTACTTC. Its translation is CASSISGRETQYF.

V usage is TRBV7-7 and J usage is TRBJ2-1, with TRBD1 matching over 8 bases. The trim removed 5 bases at V and 6 bases at J, leaving 6 bases unmatched. Germline loops: CDR1 SSHAT, CDR2 FNYEAQ (reference sequence). The CDR3 is 14 amino acids. The CDR3 DNA follows: TGTGCCAGCAGCCCAGGACAGGGCAGCAATGAGCAGTTCTTC. This gives the protein CASSPGQGSNEQFF.